This T cell receptor beta chain was recorded in a study of blood T cell repertoires in COVID-19 (TCRdb year 2020). Context from the whole study: Samples from collaborators originated in the United States, Italy and Spain and spanned both the acute and convalescent phases of COVID-19. The repertoires were released in a freely available public database meant as a resource for research on the immune response to SARS-CoV-2. The material from the prospective study consisted of cDNA or gDNA derived from T cells, B-cell-depleted T cells, or PBMCs. A de-identified subject ID, COVID-19 status, age in years and sex were almost always included in the sample metadata. The samples were drawn from the first 160 participants of the ongoing ImmuneRACE study and from 1,200 or so subjects provided by 6 global collaborators. Subjects who had been exposed to COVID-19, were actively infected with it, or had recovered from it provided the deeply sampled blood TCRbeta repertoires that made up the dataset. Where available, HLA class I and class II types were obtained from metadata supplied by the sample provider rather than from assay-based typing.

Concerning this clone itself: Its antigen is still unknown. A read error may account for a junction end that differs from germline. At the DNA level, this CDR3 is encoded by other sequences in the same sample as well.

TCRbeta CDR3 regions were amplified from genomic DNA by means of the immunoSEQ Assay, a bias-controlled multiplex PCR. From the authors' description of their analysis: Nucleated cell counts per sample were estimated from amplification of reference gene primers within the assay. To quantify the absolute abundance of each unique TCRbeta CDR3 rearrangement, sequence reads were collapsed and filtered. For each sample, productive Simpson clonality was calculated as the square root of Simpson's diversity index over productive rearrangements. Imported from immuneACCESS, the table was reduced by TCRdb to in-frame sequences with V and J called. These copies leave out some clones; in studies compared against another copy, an unresolved V gene accounts for under half, and the cause of the remainder is not known. V and J calls and clone size follow that table, whereas D and trimming were derived from the DNA. This sample lists tens of thousands of clones; 82% were detected once. Together, the top ten hold roughly an eighth of the sample.

Each collaborating institution followed its own protocols to collect whole blood in K2EDTA tubes. Collaborator samples were shipped for TCRbeta analysis as frozen whole blood, isolated PBMCs, or DNA extracted from either sample type. Study-level results and caveats: The amount of clinical and demographic metadata varied by source and participant and was provided uncurated.

The germline V gene encodes CDR1 ENHRY and CDR2 SYGVKD. Counted from cysteine to phenylalanine, this CDR3 has 15 amino acids. Just CDR3 DNA is preserved here, 45 bases in frame from base 1. The sequence was obtained from a woman of 80 years or more with acute or convalescent COVID-19. The V gene is TRBV10-3 and the J gene is TRBJ2-7, with TRBD1 matching 10 junction bases. The sequencing input was peripheral blood. The base sequence is TGTGCCATTAGTGAGTCGACAGGGGGCTACTACGAGCAGTACTTC. This codes for CAISESTGGYYEQYF.